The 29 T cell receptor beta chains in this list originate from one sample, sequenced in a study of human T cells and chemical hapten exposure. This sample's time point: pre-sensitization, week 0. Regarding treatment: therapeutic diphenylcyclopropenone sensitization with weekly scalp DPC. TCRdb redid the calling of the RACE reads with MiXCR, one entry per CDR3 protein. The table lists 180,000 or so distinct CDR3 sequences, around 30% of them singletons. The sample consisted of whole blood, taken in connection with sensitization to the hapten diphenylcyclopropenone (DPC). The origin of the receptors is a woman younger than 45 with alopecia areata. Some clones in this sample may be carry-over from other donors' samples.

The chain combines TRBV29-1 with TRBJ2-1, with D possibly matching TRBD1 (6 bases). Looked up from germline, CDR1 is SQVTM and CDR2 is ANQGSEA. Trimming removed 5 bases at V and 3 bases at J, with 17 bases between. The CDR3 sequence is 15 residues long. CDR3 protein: CSVSVTGEIYNEQFF. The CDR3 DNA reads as TGCAGCGTTTCGGTGACAGGAGAAATCTACAATGAGCAGTTCTTC.

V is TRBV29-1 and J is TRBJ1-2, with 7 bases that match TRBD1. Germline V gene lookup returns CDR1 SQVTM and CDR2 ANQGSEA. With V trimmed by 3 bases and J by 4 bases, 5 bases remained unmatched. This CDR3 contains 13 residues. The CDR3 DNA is TGCAGCGTTGACCCGACAGGGACCTATGGCTACACCTTC. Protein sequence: CSVDPTGTYGYTF.

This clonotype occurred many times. The CDR3: CSARGVVGLAEKETQYF. CDR3 coding DNA: TGCAGTGCTAGAGGAGTCGTTGGACTAGCGGAAAAAGAGACCCAGTACTTC. The rearrangement uses TRBV20-1 and TRBJ2-5, with 10 bases that match TRBD2. After removal of 1 base from V and 3 bases from J, the junction contained 11 bases not matched to a gene. CDR1 is DFQATT, CDR2 SNEGSKA, per germline (reference sequence). This CDR3 is built from 17 residues.

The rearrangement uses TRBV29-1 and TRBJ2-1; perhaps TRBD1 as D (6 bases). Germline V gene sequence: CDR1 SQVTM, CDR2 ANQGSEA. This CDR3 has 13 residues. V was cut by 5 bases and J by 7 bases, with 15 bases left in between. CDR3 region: CSVPRTDRNEQFF. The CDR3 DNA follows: TGCAGCGTTCCCCGGACAGATCGGAATGAGCAGTTCTTC.

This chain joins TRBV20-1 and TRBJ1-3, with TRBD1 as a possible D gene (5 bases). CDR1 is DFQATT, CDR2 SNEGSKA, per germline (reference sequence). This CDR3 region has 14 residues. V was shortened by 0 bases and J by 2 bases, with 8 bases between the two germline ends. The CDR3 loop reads CSARDSRAGNTIYF. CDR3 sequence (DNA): TGCAGTGCTAGAGATTCCAGGGCTGGAAACACCATATATTTT.

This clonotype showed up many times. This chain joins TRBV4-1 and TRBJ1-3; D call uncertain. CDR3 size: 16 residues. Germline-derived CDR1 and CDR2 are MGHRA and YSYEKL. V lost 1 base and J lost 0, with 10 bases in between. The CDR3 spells CASSQGHGDSGNTIYF. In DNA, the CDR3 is TGCGCCAGCAGCCAAGGACACGGAGACTCTGGAAACACCATATATTTT.

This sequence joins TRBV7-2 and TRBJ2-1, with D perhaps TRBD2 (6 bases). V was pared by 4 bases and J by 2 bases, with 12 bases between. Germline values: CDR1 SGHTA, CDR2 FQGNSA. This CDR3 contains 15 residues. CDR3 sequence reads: CASSSKAGTYNEQFF. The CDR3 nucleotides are TGTGCCAGCAGCTCAAAGGCGGGGACCTACAATGAGCAGTTCTTC.

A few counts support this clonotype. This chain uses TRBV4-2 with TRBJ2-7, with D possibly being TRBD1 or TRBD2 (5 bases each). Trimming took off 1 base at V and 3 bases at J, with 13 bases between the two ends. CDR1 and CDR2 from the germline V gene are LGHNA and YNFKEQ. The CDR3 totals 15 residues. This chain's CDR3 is CASSQAAGSLYEQYF. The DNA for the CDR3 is TGTGCCAGCAGCCAAGCAGCAGGGAGCCTCTACGAGCAGTACTTC.

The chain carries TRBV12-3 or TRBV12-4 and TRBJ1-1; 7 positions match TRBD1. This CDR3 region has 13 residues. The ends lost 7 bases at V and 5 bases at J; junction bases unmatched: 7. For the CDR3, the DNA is TGTGCCAGCACCAACGACAGGGAAACTGAAGCTTTCTTT. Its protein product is CASTNDRETEAFF.

CDR3 loop: CSARLGGPLGQYF. DNA of the CDR3: TGCAGTGCTAGATTGGGAGGGCCGCTAGGGCAGTACTTC. The chain carries TRBV20-1 and TRBJ2-7; 7 nucleotides line up with TRBD2. Per germline, CDR1 DFQATT and CDR2 SNEGSKA (reference sequence). This CDR3 region has 13 residues. V was clipped by 2 bases and J by 9 bases; unmatched bases: 10.

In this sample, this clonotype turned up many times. The CDR3 sequence is CASSLVSSLLAGARYEQYF. The CDR3 DNA is TGCGCCAGCAGCTTGGTCTCTTCCCTACTAGCGGGTGCCCGATACGAGCAGTACTTC. The genes are TRBV5-1 and TRBJ2-7, with 9 bases matching TRBD2. The junction had 17 bases not matched to a gene; V was cut back by 0 bases and J by 4 bases. Germline assignment: CDR1 SGHRS and CDR2 YFSETQ. This CDR3 has 19 amino acids.

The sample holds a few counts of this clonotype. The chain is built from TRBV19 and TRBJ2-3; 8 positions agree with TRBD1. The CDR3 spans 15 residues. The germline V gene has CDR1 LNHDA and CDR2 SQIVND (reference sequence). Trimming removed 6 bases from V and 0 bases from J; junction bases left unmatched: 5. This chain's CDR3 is CASSQTGGSTDTQYF. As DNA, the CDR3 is TGTGCCAGTAGCCAAACAGGGGGGAGCACAGATACGCAGTATTTT.

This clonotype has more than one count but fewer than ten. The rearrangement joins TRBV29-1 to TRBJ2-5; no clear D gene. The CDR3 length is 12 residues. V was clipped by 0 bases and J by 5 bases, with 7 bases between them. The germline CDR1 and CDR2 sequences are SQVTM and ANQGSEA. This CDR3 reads CSVEDAAETQYF. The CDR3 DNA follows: TGCAGCGTTGAAGATGCGGCTGAGACCCAGTACTTC.

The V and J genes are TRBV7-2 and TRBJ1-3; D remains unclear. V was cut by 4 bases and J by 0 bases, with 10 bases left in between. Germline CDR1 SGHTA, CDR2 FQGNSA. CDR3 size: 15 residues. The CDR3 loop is CASSSLRGSGNTIYF. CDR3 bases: TGTGCCAGCAGCTCTCTCCGGGGCTCTGGAAACACCATATATTTT.

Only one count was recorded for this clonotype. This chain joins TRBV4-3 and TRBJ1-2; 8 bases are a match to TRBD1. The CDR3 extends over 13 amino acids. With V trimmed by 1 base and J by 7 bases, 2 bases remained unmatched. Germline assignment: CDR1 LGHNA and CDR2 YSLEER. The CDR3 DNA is TGCGCCAGCAGCCAAGTTGGGACAGGTGGCTACACCTTC. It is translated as CASSQVGTGGYTF.

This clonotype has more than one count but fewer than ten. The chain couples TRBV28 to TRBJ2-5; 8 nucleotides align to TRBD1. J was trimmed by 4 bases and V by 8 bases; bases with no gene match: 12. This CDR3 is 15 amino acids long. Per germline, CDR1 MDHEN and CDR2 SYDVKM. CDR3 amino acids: CASSTGQGPPETQYF. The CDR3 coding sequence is TGTGCCAGCTCGACCGGACAGGGCCCCCCAGAGACCCAGTACTTC.

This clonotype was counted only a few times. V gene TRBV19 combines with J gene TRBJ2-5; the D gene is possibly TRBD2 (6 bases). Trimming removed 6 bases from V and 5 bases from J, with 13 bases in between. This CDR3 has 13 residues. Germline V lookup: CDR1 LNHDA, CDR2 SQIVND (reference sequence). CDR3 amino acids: CASRGTSQETQYF. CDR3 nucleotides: TGTGCCAGTAGGGGGACTTCCCAGGAGACCCAGTACTTC.

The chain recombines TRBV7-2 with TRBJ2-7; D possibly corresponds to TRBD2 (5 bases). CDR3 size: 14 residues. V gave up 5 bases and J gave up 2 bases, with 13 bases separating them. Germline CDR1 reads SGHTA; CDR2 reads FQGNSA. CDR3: CASSPRAAAYEQYF. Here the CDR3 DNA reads TGTGCCAGCAGCCCGCGGGCGGCAGCCTACGAGCAGTACTTC.

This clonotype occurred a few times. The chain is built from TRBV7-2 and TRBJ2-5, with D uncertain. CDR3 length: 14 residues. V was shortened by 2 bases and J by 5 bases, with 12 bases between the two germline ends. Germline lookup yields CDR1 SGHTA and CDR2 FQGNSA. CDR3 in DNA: TGTGCCAGCAGCTTAAGGTCCCCCCGGGAGACCCAGTACTTC. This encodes CASSLRSPRETQYF.

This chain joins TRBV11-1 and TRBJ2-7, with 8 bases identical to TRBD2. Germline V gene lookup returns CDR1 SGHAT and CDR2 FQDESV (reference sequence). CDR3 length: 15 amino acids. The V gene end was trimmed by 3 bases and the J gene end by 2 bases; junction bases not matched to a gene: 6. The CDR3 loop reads CASSLGGGSTYEQYF. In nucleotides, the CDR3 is TGTGCCAGCAGCTTGGGCGGGGGGTCCACCTACGAGCAGTACTTC.

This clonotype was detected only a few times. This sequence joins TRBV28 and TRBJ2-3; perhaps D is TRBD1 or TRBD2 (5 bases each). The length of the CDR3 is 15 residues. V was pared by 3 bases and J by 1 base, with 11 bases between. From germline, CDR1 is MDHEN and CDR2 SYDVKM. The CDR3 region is CASSFGASRTDTQYF. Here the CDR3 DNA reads TGTGCCAGCAGTTTCGGGGCTTCTCGCACAGATACGCAGTATTTT.

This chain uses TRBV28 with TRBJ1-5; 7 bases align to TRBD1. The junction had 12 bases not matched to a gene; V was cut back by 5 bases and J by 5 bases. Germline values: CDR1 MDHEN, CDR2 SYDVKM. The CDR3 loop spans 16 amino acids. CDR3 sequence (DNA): TGTGCCAGCAGTCCCCAAGGGAGGGGGCGAGATCAGCCCCAGCATTTT. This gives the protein CASSPQGRGRDQPQHF.

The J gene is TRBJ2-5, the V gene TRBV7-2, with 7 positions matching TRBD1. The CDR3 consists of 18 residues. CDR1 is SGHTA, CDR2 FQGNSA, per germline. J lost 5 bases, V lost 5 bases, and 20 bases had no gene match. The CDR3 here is CASSQGDVWSENGETQYF. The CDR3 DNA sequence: TGTGCCAGCAGCCAGGGGGATGTGTGGAGCGAAAACGGGGAGACCCAGTACTTC.

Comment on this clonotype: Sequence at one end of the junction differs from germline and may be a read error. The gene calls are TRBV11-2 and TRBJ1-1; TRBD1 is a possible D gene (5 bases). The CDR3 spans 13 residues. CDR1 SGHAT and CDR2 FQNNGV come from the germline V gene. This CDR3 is CASSTTELTEVFF. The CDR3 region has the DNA TGTGCCAGCAGCACGACAGAGCTCACTGAAGTTTTCTTT.

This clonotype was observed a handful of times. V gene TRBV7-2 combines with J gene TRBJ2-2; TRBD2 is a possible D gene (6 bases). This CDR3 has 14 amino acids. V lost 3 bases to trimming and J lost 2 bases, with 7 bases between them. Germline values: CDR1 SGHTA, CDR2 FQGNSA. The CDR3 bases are TGTGCCAGCAGCTTTAGCGGCAACACCGGGGAGCTGTTTTTT. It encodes CASSFSGNTGELFF.

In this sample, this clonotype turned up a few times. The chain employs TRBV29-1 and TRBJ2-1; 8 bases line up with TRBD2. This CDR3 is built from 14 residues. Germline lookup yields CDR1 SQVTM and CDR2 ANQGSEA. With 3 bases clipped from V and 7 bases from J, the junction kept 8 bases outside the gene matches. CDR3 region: CSVDTGTSWNEQFF. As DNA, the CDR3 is TGCAGCGTTGACACCGGGACTAGTTGGAATGAGCAGTTCTTC.

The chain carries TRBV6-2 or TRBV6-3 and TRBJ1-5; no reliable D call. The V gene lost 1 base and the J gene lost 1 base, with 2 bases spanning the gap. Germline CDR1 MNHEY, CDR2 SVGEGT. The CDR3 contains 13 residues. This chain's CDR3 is CASSYYSNQPQHF. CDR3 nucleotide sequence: TGTGCCAGCAGTTACTACAGCAATCAGCCCCAGCATTTT.

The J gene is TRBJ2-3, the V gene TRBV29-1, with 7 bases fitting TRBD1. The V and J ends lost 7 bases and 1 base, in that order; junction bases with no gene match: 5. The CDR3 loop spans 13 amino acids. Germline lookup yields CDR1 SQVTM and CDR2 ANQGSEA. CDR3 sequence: CSGRTGGTDTQYF. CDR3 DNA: TGCAGCGGGAGGACAGGAGGCACAGATACGCAGTATTTT.

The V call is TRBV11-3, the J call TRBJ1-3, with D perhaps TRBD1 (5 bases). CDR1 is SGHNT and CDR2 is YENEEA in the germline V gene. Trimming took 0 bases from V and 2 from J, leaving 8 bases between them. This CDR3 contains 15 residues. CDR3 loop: CASSLDGGAGNTIYF. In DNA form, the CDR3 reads TGTGCCAGCAGCTTAGACGGGGGAGCTGGAAACACCATATATTTT.